The present entry profiles one TCR beta chain with its context. Its antigen is still unknown. Deletions cut 3 bases from V and 6 bases from J, with 13 bases between. CDR1 and CDR2 from the germline V gene are MNHNY and SVGAGI (reference sequence). CDR3 size: 14 residues. Time point in this sample: patch test 2, 6 weeks after DPC sensitization. Treatment here: therapeutic diphenylcyclopropenone sensitization with weekly scalp DPC. The library gave individual cDNA molecules unique molecular identifiers. As processed by the authors: Sample-level TCR yields exhibited a median of 95,638, with a range of about 20,000 to 690,600. A single record per CDR3 protein comes from TCRdb applying MiXCR to the RACE reads. The V and J calls shown here were made by TCRdb, not taken from the authors' results. The sample has hundreds of thousands of distinct CDR3 sequences, just under 6.5% seen once. This entry belongs to a study of human T cells and chemical hapten exposure. Points from the study as a whole: It was expanded TCRs that formed significantly more large CDR3 similarity clusters than controls did. TCRs at a frequency above 1 in 1000 stayed unchanged with DPC sensitization.

The sequence derives from a woman aged 18-29 years with alopecia areata. Some clones in this sample may be carry-over from other donors' samples. This sequence joins TRBV6-6 and TRBJ2-3; D not certain. The specimen was whole blood, collected in connection with sensitization to the hapten diphenylcyclopropenone (DPC). The CDR3 is CASSYVLQDDTQYF. The DNA for the CDR3 is TGTGCCAGCAGTTATGTGCTCCAGGATGATACGCAGTATTTT.